This TCR beta chain was sequenced for a study of PD-L1 blockade in urothelial cancer. About the study: Of some 29 patients, some 25 were males with bladder-origin urothelial cancer.

Time point here: pretreatment peripheral blood. There were between 1 and 8 samples from each patient, taken pretreatment and on-treatment. Clones were sequenced by immunoSEQ multiplex PCR, and TCRdb holds only the in-frame ones, with some missing. The repertoire holds 40,000 to 60,000 clones, with about 86% as singletons. V was shortened by 1 base and J by 5 bases, with 17 bases between the two germline ends. The CDR3 is made up of 16 amino acids. Germline V gene data show CDR1 as MGHRA and CDR2 as YSYEKL. This sequence joins TRBV4-1 and TRBJ1-1; a weak D match, TRBD1 (5 bases). This receptor was obtained from a man between 65 and 80 years old with urothelial cancer. Source: PBMCs, taken around atezolizumab (anti-PD-L1) treatment. The CDR3 DNA follows: TGCGCCAGCAGCCAAGGAGGTTGGGGGGAAGCGACTGAAGCTTTCTTT. It codes for CASSQGGWGEATEAFF.